This T cell receptor beta chain was observed in a study of T cell repertoires in cytomegalovirus infection. Study-wide context: From public TCR beta signatures came an indication of both CMV infection and matching HLA type. Study-wide findings and caveats: Predominance within the ex vivo response was attributable to HLA-C-restricted CMV-specific TCR beta clonotypes. CMV carriers with the relevant HLA were identified by cumulative public TCR beta family frequency.

Trimming cost V 2 bases and J 9 bases, with 16 bases left between them. CDR1 and CDR2 from the germline V gene are SEHNR and FQNEAQ (reference sequence). This CDR3 contains 14 residues. TCRdb recomputed calls from the reads with MiXCR, one row per CDR3 protein. The profile shows roughly 640,000 distinct CDR3 sequences, roughly a quarter of them singletons. For this clonotype: Its target is not known.

The V call is TRBV7-9, the J call TRBJ1-2; D not resolved. The origin of this receptor is a human donor in good health (CMV status not recorded). Some clones in this sample may be carry-over from other donors' samples. The material sequenced was CD8+ T cells from PBMCs. The CDR3 loop is CASSLPRTGQSYTF. DNA for the CDR3: TGTGCCAGCAGCTTACCCCGGACGGGCCAAAGCTACACCTTC.